The 17 T cell receptor beta chains reported below all come from one sample, sequenced in a study of T cells in Graves' hyperthyroidism and ophthalmopathy. Using RNA transcripts as the source, TCR beta CDR3 regions were amplified. Carried out on the TCR CDR3, a first-round RT-PCR used the HTBI primer set. TCRdb passed the multiplex PCR reads through MiXCR, listing each CDR3 protein once. This table has 310,000 or so distinct CDR3 sequences, over 15% appearing once. The sequenced material came from blood. These TCRs come from a woman aged 55-69 years with Graves' ophthalmopathy.

This clonotype was recorded at least ten times. The V and J genes are TRBV6-1 and TRBJ2-1; no definite D call. This CDR3 has 15 amino acids. The germline gives CDR1 MNHNS, CDR2 SASEGT. V gave up 4 bases and J gave up 0 bases, with 10 bases separating them. The CDR3 sequence: CASSVFYLSYNEQFF. The DNA of the CDR3 is TGTGCCAGCAGTGTTTTCTACCTCTCCTACAATGAGCAGTTCTTC.

As regards this clonotype: Since a much larger clone is just one base distant, this may be a read error. The J gene is TRBJ1-2, the V gene TRBV12-3 or TRBV12-4, with TRBD1 identical over 8 bases. Trimming cost V 6 bases and J 5 bases; bases outside gene matches: 8. The CDR3 is 14 amino acids. CDR3 region: CASRLPDRDYGYTF. DNA of the CDR3: TGTGCCAGCAGACTACCGGACAGGGATTATGGCTACACCTTC.

At least ten counts were recorded for this clonotype. This chain connects TRBV20-1 to TRBJ1-6, with D maybe TRBD1 (5 bases). This CDR3 has 14 amino acids. Looked up from germline, CDR1 is DFQATT and CDR2 is SNEGSKA (reference sequence). The V gene lost 5 bases and the J gene lost 7 bases, with 15 bases spanning the gap. The CDR3 protein is CSAHRDGGNSPLHF. In DNA, the CDR3 is TGCAGTGCTCATAGGGACGGCGGGAATTCACCCCTCCACTTT.

Comment on this clonotype: The germline gene is not matched at one end of the junction; a read error may be the cause. The chain carries TRBV5-6 and TRBJ2-3; D perhaps matches TRBD2 (6 bases). This CDR3 contains 13 residues. CDR1 and CDR2 (germline): SGHDT, YYEEEE. Written as DNA, the CDR3 is TGTGTCAGCAGCTTGGCCGGAGGGGATACGCAGTATTTT. Translated, it gives CVSSLAGGDTQYF.

This clonotype has a count of ten or more. The rearrangement links TRBV30 to TRBJ1-5; D is perhaps TRBD1 (6 bases). This CDR3 spans 13 amino acids. Per the germline V gene, CDR1 is GTSNPN and CDR2 is SVGIG (reference sequence). Trimming took off 4 bases at V and 2 bases at J, with 9 bases between the two ends. CDR3 in amino acids: CAWNRAGNQPQHF. In DNA, the CDR3 is TGTGCCTGGAACAGGGCTGGCAATCAGCCCCAGCATTTT.

This clonotype was picked up a small number of times. The chain employs TRBV19 and TRBJ1-1; 7 bases agree with TRBD1. Germline V gene lookup returns CDR1 LNHDA and CDR2 SQIVND (reference sequence). CDR3 length: 16 residues. With V trimmed by 5 bases and J by 2 bases, 11 bases remained unmatched. CDR3 nucleotides: TGTGCCAGTAGTCCTGTAACAGGGGTCATCAACACTGAAGCTTTCTTT. Amino acids: CASSPVTGVINTEAFF. Drawing the rest from reference TRBV19 and TRBJ1-1, the complete variable domain is DGGITQSPKYLFRKEGQNVTLSCEQNLNHDAMYWYRQDPGQGLRLIYYSQIVNDFQKGDIAEGYSVSREKKESFPLTVTSAQKNPTAFYLCASSPVTGVINTEAFFGQGTRLTVV.

This clonotype showed up many times. The J gene is TRBJ2-3, the V gene TRBV24-1, with no clear D. Germline CDR1 is KGHDR and CDR2 is SFDVKD. The CDR3 runs to 13 residues. The V end lost 3 bases, the J end lost 6 bases, and 9 bases lay between the germline ends. CDR3 coding DNA: TGTGCCACCAGTGATCTGGGTACGGATACGCAGTATTTT. It yields the protein CATSDLGTDTQYF.

There are many counts of this clonotype. The genes are TRBV2 and TRBJ1-2; D perhaps matches TRBD1 (5 bases). Germline-derived CDR1 and CDR2 are SNHLY and FYNNEI. With 3 bases removed from V and 0 bases from J, the gap between germline ends came to 8 bases. The CDR3 covers 14 residues. The CDR3 DNA sequence: TGTGCCAGCAGTGATTGGGGACCTAACTATGGCTACACCTTC. This translates into CASSDWGPNYGYTF. The full variable domain, its missing parts supplied by reference TRBV2 and TRBJ1-2, is EPEVTQTPSHQVTQMGQEVILRCVPISNHLYFYWYRQILGQKVEFLVSFYNNEISEKSEIFDDQFSVERPDGSNFTLKIRSTKLEDSAMYFCASSDWGPNYGYTFGSGTRLTVV.

This clonotype has just a few counts. V gene TRBV20-1 combines with J gene TRBJ1-1; unclear D gene. V lost 2 bases and J 5 bases, leaving 15 bases between the germline ends. The germline V gene has CDR1 DFQATT and CDR2 SNEGSKA (reference sequence). The CDR3 length is 14 residues. The CDR3 DNA reads TGCAGTGCTAGATGGGGAGAGGCGAGGACTGAAGCTTTCTTT. Its protein is CSARWGEARTEAFF.

There are many counts of this clonotype. V usage is TRBV7-9 and J usage is TRBJ2-7, with TRBD2 matching over 11 bases. CDR3 size: 15 residues. V gave up 0 bases and J gave up 3 bases; unmatched junction bases: 1. Germline CDR1 and CDR2: SEHNR and FQNEAQ (reference sequence). CDR3 nucleotides: TGTGCCAGCAGCTTAGCCGGGACTAGCGGCTACGAGCAGTACTTC. Translation: CASSLAGTSGYEQYF.

J is TRBJ2-3 and V is TRBV24-1; 14 nucleotides agree with TRBD2. The junction had 5 bases not matched to a gene; V was cut back by 2 bases and J by 2 bases. The CDR3 is made up of 18 amino acids. CDR1 is KGHDR, CDR2 SFDVKD, per germline. The CDR3: CATSDSGLAGEYTDTQYF. DNA for the CDR3: TGTGCCACCAGTGATTCGGGACTAGCGGGAGAATACACAGATACGCAGTATTTT.

This clonotype was recorded at least ten times. The gene calls are TRBV20-1 and TRBJ2-5; D gene unclear. Trimming removed 3 bases from V and 4 bases from J, with 12 bases in between. Per germline, CDR1 DFQATT and CDR2 SNEGSKA (reference sequence). CDR3 size: 13 residues. The CDR3 nucleotides are TGCAGTGCTAGTCCCGGTTTTGTAGAGACCCAGTACTTC. Translation: CSASPGFVETQYF.

This chain connects TRBV7-9 to TRBJ2-5; 8 bases match TRBD2. The ends lost 10 bases at V and 4 bases at J; junction bases unmatched: 8. This CDR3 spans 13 amino acids. Germline V gene sequence: CDR1 SEHNR, CDR2 FQNEAQ (reference sequence). The CDR3 nucleotides read TGTGCCACCGGGGGGGCAGGGCGAGAGACCCAGTACTTC. This codes for CATGGAGRETQYF.

This clonotype was seen more than once but under ten times. The chain combines TRBV24-1 with TRBJ2-3; tentatively, D is TRBD2 (7 bases). The CDR3 contains 15 residues. V dropped 2 bases and J dropped 7 bases, with 15 bases sitting between them. Per the germline V gene, CDR1 is KGHDR and CDR2 is SFDVKD. The CDR3 protein is CATSDYGGGIYTQYF. As DNA, the CDR3 is TGTGCCACCAGTGATTATGGGGGGGGCATATATACGCAGTATTTT.

There are a few counts of this clonotype. The CDR3 sequence is CATPRYGGGTVTGELFF. Here the CDR3 DNA reads TGTGCCACCCCCCGGTATGGCGGGGGGACCGTTACCGGGGAGCTGTTTTTT. This chain connects TRBV6-1 to TRBJ2-2; TRBD2 aligns across 8 bases. This CDR3 is 17 amino acids long. Trimming at V came to 10 bases and at J to 5 bases, leaving 18 bases not matched to a gene. Germline V CDR1 and CDR2: MNHNS, SASEGT.

V gene TRBV11-1 combines with J gene TRBJ1-1; D gene ambiguous. The V gene's germline CDR1 is SGHAT and CDR2 FQDESV (reference sequence). CDR3 length: 13 amino acids. Trimming removed 8 bases at V and 3 bases at J, with 13 bases between. DNA for the CDR3: TGTGCCAGCGCTGGGTCCCCTGACACTGAAGCTTTCTTT. Amino acid sequence: CASAGSPDTEAFF.

This clonotype was observed many times. The chain links TRBV2 to TRBJ1-5, with TRBD1 matching over 7 bases. Trimming cost V 6 bases and J 0 bases; bases outside gene matches: 5. CDR1 SNHLY and CDR2 FYNNEI come from the germline V gene. CDR3 length: 15 residues. The CDR3 DNA reads TGTGCCAGCAGCAGGGACAGAAATAGCAATCAGCCCCAGCATTTT. Its protein is CASSRDRNSNQPQHF.